The 29 T cell receptor beta chains presented below share a single source sample, sequenced in a study of T cells in localized non-small cell lung cancer. Data came from immunoSEQ multiplex PCR; TCRdb stores just in-frame clones and leaves some out. In the table there are about 3,000 clones, roughly 31% of which are singletons. Sequencing was performed on normal lung tissue next to the tumor, taken before any cancer treatment. Source of these receptors: a woman aged 35 to 70 with stage I lung adenocarcinoma.

The V and J genes are TRBV11-3 and TRBJ1-1; D is undetermined. The CDR3 has 14 amino acids. CDR1 is SGHNT, CDR2 YENEEA, per germline. The germline V and J ends were trimmed by 5 bases and 5 bases, with 15 bases remaining between them. CDR3 sequence reads: CASSAVGRSTEAFF. CDR3 in DNA: TGTGCCAGCAGCGCAGTGGGCAGGTCGACTGAAGCTTTCTTT. Supplemented by reference TRBV11-3 and TRBJ1-1, the full variable domain reads EAGVVQSPRYKIIEKKQPVAFWCNPISGHNTLYWYLQNLGQGPELLIRYENEEAVDDSQLPKDRFSAERLKGVDSTLKIQPAELGDSAVYLCASSAVGRSTEAFFGQGTRLTVV.

This clone has only a few counts. The chain carries TRBV28 and TRBJ2-1; TRBD2 matches at 10 bases. The CDR3 covers 16 residues. CDR1 and CDR2 (germline): MDHEN, SYDVKM. The V segment lost 6 bases and the J segment 0 bases; nucleotides outside the gene matches: 5. CDR3 sequence: CASSPASGSSYNEQFF. In nucleotides, the CDR3 is TGTGCCAGCAGCCCAGCTAGCGGGAGCTCCTACAATGAGCAGTTCTTC. Drawing the rest from reference TRBV28 and TRBJ2-1, the complete variable domain is DVKVTQSSRYLVKRTGEKVFLECVQDMDHENMFWYRQDPGLGLRLIYFSYDVKMKEKGDIPEGYSVSREKKERFSLILESASTNQTSMYLCASSPASGSSYNEQFFGPGTRLTVL.

The chain carries TRBV18 and TRBJ1-5, with 7 bases fitting TRBD1. Per germline, CDR1 KGHSH and CDR2 LQKENI. CDR3 size: 15 residues. The V and J ends lost 3 bases and 5 bases, in that order; junction bases with no gene match: 7. The CDR3 nucleotides are TGTGCCAGCTCACCTACCCCAGGGGGGGATCAGCCCCAGCATTTT. This translates into CASSPTPGGDQPQHF.

The genes are TRBV11-3 and TRBJ2-7, with D tentatively TRBD1 (5 bases). Trimming took off 4 bases at V and 1 base at J, with 14 bases between the two ends. Germline V lookup: CDR1 SGHNT, CDR2 YENEEA. This CDR3 is built from 15 residues. The CDR3 DNA reads TGTGCCAGCAGCTCCCCACAGGTCGGGTCCTACGAGCAGTACTTC. As protein: CASSSPQVGSYEQYF.

The chain uses TRBV18 and TRBJ2-7, with D perhaps TRBD1 (6 bases). The CDR3 has 13 residues. Between the trimmed V and J ends, which lost 6 bases and 2 bases, there was a span of 11 bases. In germline, CDR1 is KGHSH, CDR2 LQKENI. CDR3 in DNA: TGTGCCAGCTCGTCGGGACACACCTACGAGCAGTACTTC. Its translation is CASSSGHTYEQYF.

The chain's CDR3 is CASRPGQGDGELFF. The CDR3 coding sequence is TGCGCCAGCAGACCTGGACAGGGCGACGGGGAGCTGTTTTTT. The chain employs TRBV5-1 and TRBJ2-2; TRBD1 agrees at 8 bases. The CDR3 consists of 14 residues. Germline CDR1 is SGHRS and CDR2 is YFSETQ. Germline trimming cut 5 bases from V and 7 bases from J; bases unmatched to any gene: 7.

In its sample, this clone was seen once. V gene TRBV28 combines with J gene TRBJ2-5; unclear D gene. V was shortened by 2 bases and J by 5 bases, with 12 bases between the two germline ends. The CDR3 is 14 residues long. Germline V CDR1 and CDR2: MDHEN, SYDVKM. The CDR3 bases are TGTGCCAGCAGTTTAGGCCAGATCGGGGAGACCCAGTACTTC. This encodes CASSLGQIGETQYF. The variable domain in full, completed from reference TRBV28 and TRBJ2-5, reads DVKVTQSSRYLVKRTGEKVFLECVQDMDHENMFWYRQDPGLGLRLIYFSYDVKMKEKGDIPEGYSVSREKKERFSLILESASTNQTSMYLCASSLGQIGETQYFGPGTRLLVL.

Only a few counts were recorded for this clone. The genes are TRBV29-1 and TRBJ1-2, with TRBD1 matching 7 bases. The V segment lost 4 bases and the J segment 1 base; nucleotides outside the gene matches: 3. The germline V gene has CDR1 SQVTM and CDR2 ANQGSEA. The CDR3 runs to 13 residues. The CDR3 sequence is CSVGDSVNYGYTF. The CDR3 nucleotides are TGCAGCGTTGGGGACAGTGTTAACTATGGCTACACCTTC.

The V gene is TRBV28, the J gene TRBJ1-2, with 9 bases matching TRBD1. This CDR3 is 13 amino acids long. In germline, CDR1 is MDHEN, CDR2 SYDVKM. V trimming: 8 bases; J trimming: 1 base; junction bases outside the gene matches: 2. CDR3 sequence reads: CASGTGLNYGYTF. The CDR3 DNA reads as TGTGCCAGCGGGACAGGGCTTAACTATGGCTACACCTTC.

The gene calls are TRBV28 and TRBJ1-4; 9 bases agree with TRBD1. The CDR3 has 16 residues. CDR1 MDHEN and CDR2 SYDVKM come from the germline V gene. Trimming at V came to 5 bases and at J to 7 bases, leaving 11 bases not matched to a gene. CDR3 sequence reads: CASSPPLQGASEKLFF. In DNA, the CDR3 is TGTGCCAGCAGTCCTCCGTTACAGGGGGCGAGTGAAAAACTGTTTTTT.

Only a few counts were recorded for this clone. The rearrangement links TRBV6-8 to TRBJ2-7, with D maybe TRBD1 (5 bases). CDR1 and CDR2 from the germline V gene are MNHGY and SAAAGT. There are 15 residues in the CDR3. Trimming removed 6 bases at V and 2 bases at J, with 17 bases between. This CDR3 is CASSRTPTETYEQYF. The CDR3 nucleotides read TGTGCCAGCAGCCGCACACCGACAGAAACCTACGAGCAGTACTTC.

This clone was recorded a few times. This chain connects TRBV15 to TRBJ1-4, with D maybe TRBD1 (5 bases). Between the trimmed V and J ends, which lost 3 bases and 6 bases, there was a span of 20 bases. The CDR3 consists of 17 residues. CDR1 LNHNV and CDR2 YYDKDF come from the germline V gene (reference sequence). CDR3 DNA sequence: TGTGCCACCAGCAGCCCCCAGCAGGCAGGGTTGGATGAAAAACTGTTTTTT. Translating it yields CATSSPQQAGLDEKLFF.

The genes are TRBV11-3 and TRBJ2-3; either TRBD1 or TRBD2 may supply D (6 bases each). Germline CDR1 and CDR2: SGHNT and YENEEA. With 3 bases removed from V and 8 bases from J, the gap between germline ends came to 18 bases. This CDR3 contains 15 residues. This CDR3 reads CASSLGSLGGGTQYF. In DNA, the CDR3 is TGTGCCAGCAGCTTGGGCAGCCTTGGAGGGGGTACGCAGTATTTT.

This clone occurred a few times. The V gene is TRBV11-3, the J gene TRBJ2-1; D may be TRBD2 (6 bases). Trimming left V 5 bases short and J 6 bases short, with 17 bases between. The germline V gene encodes CDR1 SGHNT and CDR2 YENEEA. The CDR3 has 15 residues. CDR3 coding DNA: TGTGCCAGCAGCCCCGACGGACTAAACTTCAATGAGCAGTTCTTC. Protein product: CASSPDGLNFNEQFF. The variable domain in full, with the rest retrieved from reference TRBV11-3 and TRBJ2-1, is EAGVVQSPRYKIIEKKQPVAFWCNPISGHNTLYWYLQNLGQGPELLIRYENEEAVDDSQLPKDRFSAERLKGVDSTLKIQPAELGDSAVYLCASSPDGLNFNEQFFGPGTRLTVL.

This clone has just a few counts. The chain employs TRBV6-9 and TRBJ1-1; D unclear. The CDR3 length is 11 residues. Germline-derived CDR1 and CDR2 are MNHGY and SVAAGI. V dropped 4 bases and J dropped 8 bases, with 8 bases sitting between them. Here the CDR3 reads CASSSRGEAFF. CDR3 in DNA: TGTGCCAGCAGTTCCCGGGGAGAAGCTTTCTTT.

This clone was seen a few times. The chain combines TRBV11-3 with TRBJ2-1, with D perhaps matching TRBD1 or TRBD2 (8 bases each). The CDR3 has 16 residues. Trimming stripped 5 bases from V and 1 base from J, with 15 bases between. Germline V gene sequence: CDR1 SGHNT, CDR2 YENEEA. The DNA of the CDR3 is TGTGCCAGCAGCCCGGGGGGGACAGGTTCCTACAATGAGCAGTTCTTC. Its translation is CASSPGGTGSYNEQFF.

This clone was observed a few times. The chain is built from TRBV18 and TRBJ2-5; D remains unclear. The CDR3 consists of 14 residues. Germline loops: CDR1 KGHSH, CDR2 LQKENI. Trimming left V 3 bases short and J 5 bases short, with 13 bases between. CDR3 nucleotide sequence: TGTGCCAGCTCACCTACAAGTGGTTCGGAGACCCAGTACTTC. Its protein product is CASSPTSGSETQYF. Full variable domain (rest looked up from reference TRBV18 and TRBJ2-5): NAGVMQNPRHLVRRRGQEARLRCSPMKGHSHVYWYRQLPEEGLKFMVYLQKENIIDESGMPKERFSAEFPKEGPSILRIQQVVRGDSAAYFCASSPTSGSETQYFGPGTRLLVL.

This clone is labeled as large. The V gene is TRBV10-3, the J gene TRBJ2-1; no clear D. V gave up 2 bases and J gave up 7 bases, with 6 bases separating them. Germline-derived CDR1 and CDR2 are ENHRY and SYGVKD. This CDR3 has 12 amino acids. The CDR3, as DNA: TGTGCCATCAGTGAGACCCTAAATGAGCAGTTCTTC. Protein sequence: CAISETLNEQFF.

The rearrangement joins TRBV28 to TRBJ1-4; D is possibly TRBD1 (5 bases). Trimming took 6 bases from V and 11 from J, leaving 22 bases between them. Germline assignment: CDR1 MDHEN and CDR2 SYDVKM. The CDR3 has 15 residues. Here the CDR3 DNA reads TGTGCCAGCAGCGTAGGACAAGTTCTAATGAAGAAACTGTTTTTT. It translates to CASSVGQVLMKKLFF.

For the CDR3, the DNA is TGTGCCAGTTCAAGGACGCCTCCCAACTATGGCTACACCTTC. Protein: CASSRTPPNYGYTF. This sequence joins TRBV19 and TRBJ1-2; D uncertain. V lost 8 bases, J lost 2 bases, and 15 bases lay in between. Per germline, CDR1 LNHDA and CDR2 SQIVND (reference sequence). CDR3 size: 14 residues.

By share, this clone ranks as medium-sized. This rearrangement joins TRBV11-3 to TRBJ1-2, with TRBD1 matching 8 bases. Germline trimming cut 5 bases from V and 7 bases from J; bases unmatched to any gene: 9. Germline V CDR1 and CDR2: SGHNT, YENEEA. The CDR3 length is 14 residues. DNA for the CDR3: TGTGCCAGCAGCGAATCCGACAGGGGACGTGGCTACACCTTC. Its translation: CASSESDRGRGYTF.

The chain couples TRBV18 to TRBJ1-3; D ambiguous. This CDR3 spans 13 amino acids. Germline CDR1 reads KGHSH; CDR2 reads LQKENI. V was trimmed by 0 bases and J by 5 bases, leaving 5 bases between them. In DNA form, the CDR3 reads TGTGCCAGCTCACCACCCGAGAGAAACACCATATATTTT. Its protein is CASSPPERNTIYF.

This clone was recorded once. V is TRBV28 and J is TRBJ2-4, with D unclear. Germline V gene data show CDR1 as MDHEN and CDR2 as SYDVKM. This CDR3 is 14 amino acids long. V gave up 5 bases and J gave up 5 bases, with 13 bases separating them. CDR3 sequence (DNA): TGTGCCAGCAGTCGCCCAGGTATCGAAAACATTCAGTACTTC. Encoded protein: CASSRPGIENIQYF.

This chain joins TRBV9 and TRBJ2-1; D is unresolved. CDR3 length equals 12 residues. CDR1 and CDR2 (germline): SGDLS, YYNGEE. The V end lost 3 bases, the J end lost 7 bases, and 8 bases lay between the germline ends. CDR3: CASSGEYNEQFF. The CDR3 DNA reads as TGTGCCAGCAGCGGAGAATATAATGAGCAGTTCTTC.

This clone is labeled medium-sized. This chain links TRBV11-3 with TRBJ2-1, with D tentatively TRBD2 (5 bases). Germline values: CDR1 SGHNT, CDR2 YENEEA. The CDR3 consists of 16 residues. The germline V and J ends were trimmed by 6 bases and 4 bases, with 19 bases remaining between them. CDR3 protein: CASSSLVVATYNEQFF. The DNA for the CDR3 is TGTGCCAGCAGTTCCCTCGTGGTAGCGACTTACAATGAGCAGTTCTTC.

V and J are TRBV11-3 and TRBJ2-6, with D tentatively TRBD2 (7 bases). The V end was cut by 4 bases, the J end by 3 bases, with 19 bases between. The germline CDR1 and CDR2 sequences are SGHNT and YENEEA. The CDR3 sequence is 18 residues long. The CDR3 DNA sequence: TGTGCCAGCAGCTCCACCCGAGGGGGGGGCGGTGGGGCCAACGTCCTGACTTTC. It yields the protein CASSSTRGGGGGANVLTF.

The chain joins TRBV11-3 to TRBJ1-1, with 8 bases fitting TRBD1. CDR1 SGHNT and CDR2 YENEEA come from the germline V gene. Trimming took 5 bases from V and 0 from J; bases not matched to a gene: 11. The CDR3 has 17 residues. Here the CDR3 reads CASSPQGRDRMNTEAFF. The CDR3 bases are TGTGCCAGCAGCCCCCAGGGAAGGGACAGGATGAACACTGAAGCTTTCTTT.

The chain joins TRBV5-1 to TRBJ1-4; D gene unclear. Germline V gene data show CDR1 as SGHRS and CDR2 as YFSETQ. Trimming took 0 bases from V and 5 from J, leaving 8 bases between them. This CDR3 spans 14 amino acids. The CDR3 region is CASSLDGKNEKLFF. The CDR3 DNA sequence: TGCGCCAGCAGCTTGGATGGTAAAAATGAAAAACTGTTTTTT.

This clone was observed a handful of times. The chain has TRBV6-8 and TRBJ2-5; either TRBD1 or TRBD2 may supply D (7 bases each). CDR1 is MNHGY, CDR2 SAAAGT, per germline. The V and J ends lost 2 bases and 1 base respectively, with 11 bases between them. The CDR3 has 15 residues. CDR3 residues: CASSYQGGIQETQYF. The CDR3 DNA sequence: TGTGCCAGCAGTTACCAGGGGGGGATCCAAGAGACCCAGTACTTC.